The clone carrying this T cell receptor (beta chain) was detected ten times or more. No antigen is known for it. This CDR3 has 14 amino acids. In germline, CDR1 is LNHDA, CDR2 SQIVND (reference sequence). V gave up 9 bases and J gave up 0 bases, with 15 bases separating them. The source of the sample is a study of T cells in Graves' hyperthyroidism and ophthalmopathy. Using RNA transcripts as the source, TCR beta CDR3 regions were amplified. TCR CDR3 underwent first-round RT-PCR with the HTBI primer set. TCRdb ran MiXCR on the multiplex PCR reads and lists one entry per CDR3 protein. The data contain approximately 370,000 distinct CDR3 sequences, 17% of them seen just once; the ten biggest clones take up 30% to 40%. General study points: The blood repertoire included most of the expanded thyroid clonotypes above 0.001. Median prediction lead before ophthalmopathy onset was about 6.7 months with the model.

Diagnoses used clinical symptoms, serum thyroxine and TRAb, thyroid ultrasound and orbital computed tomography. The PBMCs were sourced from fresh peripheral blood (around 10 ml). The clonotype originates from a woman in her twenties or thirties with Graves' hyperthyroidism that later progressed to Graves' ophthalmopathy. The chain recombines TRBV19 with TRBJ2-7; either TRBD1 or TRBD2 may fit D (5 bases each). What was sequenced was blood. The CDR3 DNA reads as TGTGCCAGCCGAAAACAGGAGGCCTCCTACGAGCAGTACTTC. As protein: CASRKQEASYEQYF.